These 12 T cell receptor beta chains came from one sample sequenced in a study of blood T cell repertoires in COVID-19. Clones were read by immunoSEQ multiplex PCR, and TCRdb kept only the in-frame ones, dropping some. Among under 200,000 clones listed, about 83% were seen once. The sample consisted of peripheral blood. Receptor source: a man aged 18 to 30 with active or convalescent COVID-19.

V is TRBV27 and J is TRBJ1-6, with 7 positions matching TRBD1. The CDR3 is 18 residues long. Germline CDR1 MNHEY, CDR2 SMNVEV (reference sequence). The V and J ends lost 6 bases and 0 bases, in that order; junction bases with no gene match: 11. In DNA, the CDR3 is TGTGCCAGCAGCCCGGGACAGCAAACTAGCTCCTATAATTCACCCCTCCACTTT. Amino acids: CASSPGQQTSSYNSPLHF.

The table lists this clone with a count of one. The chain combines TRBV4-3 with TRBJ2-1; 10 bases agree with TRBD1. The trim removed 3 bases at V and 8 bases at J, leaving 7 bases unmatched. This CDR3 is built from 15 residues. Germline V gene lookup returns CDR1 LGHNA and CDR2 YSLEER. The DNA for the CDR3 is TGCGCCAGCAGCCAGGGGGGACAGGGGAATTATGAGCAGTTCTTC. Residues: CASSQGGQGNYEQFF.

This rearrangement joins TRBV11-3 to TRBJ2-1, with TRBD2 matching over 9 bases. Germline V gene data show CDR1 as SGHNT and CDR2 as YENEEA. The CDR3 is 15 amino acids. Germline trimming cut 6 bases from V and 5 bases from J; bases unmatched to any gene: 8. The CDR3 sequence: CASSFRTSVNNEQFF. In DNA, the CDR3 is TGTGCCAGCAGTTTCCGGACTAGCGTGAACAATGAGCAGTTCTTC. The complete variable domain, with remaining parts taken from reference TRBV11-3 and TRBJ2-1, reads EAGVVQSPRYKIIEKKQPVAFWCNPISGHNTLYWYLQNLGQGPELLIRYENEEAVDDSQLPKDRFSAERLKGVDSTLKIQPAELGDSAVYLCASSFRTSVNNEQFFGPGTRLTVL.

This clone appeared a few times. The chain combines TRBV2 with TRBJ1-1; a weak D match, TRBD1 (6 bases). Per the germline V gene, CDR1 is SNHLY and CDR2 is FYNNEI. V was trimmed by 1 base and J by 4 bases, leaving 7 bases between them. CDR3 size: 13 residues. The CDR3 sequence: CASSEVGGTEAFF. Written as DNA, the CDR3 is TGTGCCAGCAGTGAAGTAGGGGGCACTGAAGCTTTCTTT.

V gene TRBV6-5 combines with J gene TRBJ1-4; the match to TRBD1 covers 7 bases. The CDR3 is 14 amino acids. Germline V gene data show CDR1 as MNHEY and CDR2 as SVGAGI. V lost 5 bases to trimming and J lost 3 bases; unmatched junction nucleotides: 3. The CDR3, as DNA: TGTGCCAGCAGTCGCGGACAGGCTAATGAAAAACTGTTTTTT. Protein: CASSRGQANEKLFF.

This chain uses TRBV28 with TRBJ2-7, with D possibly being TRBD2 (5 bases). The CDR3 consists of 18 residues. Trimming took 2 bases from V and 0 from J, leaving 20 bases between them. Germline CDR1 reads MDHEN; CDR2 reads SYDVKM. The CDR3 sequence: CASSLRLGGSAPSYEQYV. The CDR3 coding sequence is TGTGCCAGCAGTTTACGTCTCGGCGGGTCAGCTCCCTCCTACGAGCAGTACGTC.

This chain joins TRBV3-1 (or the pseudogene TRBV3-2) and TRBJ1-2; D may be TRBD1 (6 bases). Germline CDR1 and CDR2: LGHDT and YNNKEL (reference sequence). The CDR3 is made up of 14 amino acids. Trimming cost V 4 bases and J 6 bases, with 15 bases left between them. For the CDR3, the DNA is TGTGCCAGCAGCCTAACGCAGGGGCAGGATGGCTACACCTTC. Translating gives CASSLTQGQDGYTF.

This CDR3 reads CASSLTSGSNTGELFF. CDR3 nucleotides: TGCGCCAGCAGCTTGACTAGCGGGAGTAACACCGGGGAGCTGTTTTTT. The chain employs TRBV5-1 and TRBJ2-2, with 11 bases aligning to TRBD2. From germline, CDR1 is SGHRS and CDR2 YFSETQ. CDR3 length equals 16 residues. J lost 2 bases, V lost 1 base, and 1 base had no gene match. Together with reference TRBV5-1 and TRBJ2-2, the CDR3 gives the full variable domain: KAGVTQTPRYLIKTRGQQVTLSCSPISGHRSVSWYQQTPGQGLQFLFEYFSETQRNKGNFPGRFSGRQFSNSRSEMNVSTLELGDSALYLCASSLTSGSNTGELFFGEGSRLTVL.

The J gene is TRBJ1-6, the V gene TRBV19; unclear D gene. CDR3 length equals 16 residues. Per germline, CDR1 LNHDA and CDR2 SQIVND (reference sequence). Trimming took 0 bases from V and 5 from J, leaving 11 bases between them. CDR3 loop: CASSIDRGADNSPLHF. CDR3 bases: TGTGCCAGTAGTATAGATCGGGGAGCGGATAATTCACCCCTCCACTTT.

The gene calls are TRBV4-1 and TRBJ2-7; 12 bases align to TRBD2. This CDR3 is built from 15 residues. The V gene's germline CDR1 is MGHRA and CDR2 YSYEKL. The V and J ends lost 0 bases and 8 bases, in that order; junction bases with no gene match: 5. The CDR3 DNA follows: TGCGCCAGCAGCCAAGATCGGACTAGCGGGAACCAGCAGTACTTC. The encoded protein is CASSQDRTSGNQQYF.

The DNA for the CDR3 is TGTGCCAGCAGTCCCGGGACAGGGGCTACTGAAGCTTTCTTT. It translates to CASSPGTGATEAFF. V is TRBV28 and J is TRBJ1-1, with TRBD1 matching 10 bases. The V and J ends lost 5 bases and 5 bases, in that order; junction bases with no gene match: 5. The CDR3 has 14 amino acids. The germline CDR1 and CDR2 sequences are MDHEN and SYDVKM. The whole variable domain, filled in from reference TRBV28 and TRBJ1-1, reads DVKVTQSSRYLVKRTGEKVFLECVQDMDHENMFWYRQDPGLGLRLIYFSYDVKMKEKGDIPEGYSVSREKKERFSLILESASTNQTSMYLCASSPGTGATEAFFGQGTRLTVV.

This chain links TRBV4-2 with TRBJ2-7, with 15 nucleotides matching TRBD2. This CDR3 region has 19 residues. The V gene's germline CDR1 is LGHNA and CDR2 YNFKEQ. Trimming took 0 bases from V and 5 from J; bases not matched to a gene: 11. The CDR3 sequence: CASSQEGGLAGGVGNEQYF. CDR3 in DNA: TGTGCCAGCAGCCAAGAGGGGGGACTAGCGGGAGGCGTGGGTAACGAGCAGTACTTC.